The entry that follows covers one T cell receptor (beta chain) sequence. The repertoire was sequenced with immunoSEQ multiplex PCR; TCRdb's copy has only in-frame clones and lacks some. The sample includes fewer than 250,000 clones, about 85% of them seen just once. This sample is drawn from a study of blood T cell repertoires in COVID-19. This CDR3 comprises 17 residues. Unmatched junction bases numbered 6, after V lost 1 base and J lost 1 base. In germline, CDR1 is SGHTA, CDR2 FQGTGA. The sequence was collected from a man in his 70s with acute or convalescent COVID-19. The chain recombines TRBV7-3 with TRBJ2-2; 7 bases match TRBD1. What was sequenced was peripheral blood. The CDR3 DNA reads TGTGCCAGCAGCTTAAGACCCGGGACAGAGAACACCGGGGAGCTGTTTTTT. Amino acids: CASSLRPGTENTGELFF.